The 2 T cell receptor beta chains presented below share a single source sample, sequenced in a study of technical replicates of blood from a few donors. The method was immunoSEQ multiplex PCR; TCRdb's version includes in-frame clones alone and lacks a portion of them. The sample lists about 98,000 clones, nearly 97% occurring once. Sample: T cells isolated from PBMCs. The receptors here all came from a human donor in good health.

This clone is a singleton in its sample. This sequence joins TRBV30 and TRBJ1-4, with 7 bases aligning to TRBD1. CDR1 is GTSNPN, CDR2 SVGIG, per germline (reference sequence). The CDR3 sequence is 15 residues long. V was clipped by 0 bases and J by 3 bases; unmatched bases: 4. The CDR3 region is CAWSVGQGANEKLFF. The DNA for the CDR3 is TGTGCCTGGAGTGTTGGGCAGGGGGCTAATGAAAAACTGTTTTTT. Combining the CDR3 with reference TRBV30 and TRBJ1-4 gives the whole variable domain SQTIHQWPATLVQPVGSPLSLECTVEGTSNPNLYWYRQAAGRGLQLLFYSVGIGQISSEVPQNLSASRPQDRQFILSSKKLLLSDSGFYLCAWSVGQGANEKLFFGSGTQLSVL.

The V and J genes are TRBV30 and TRBJ1-1; 7 bases align to TRBD1. CDR3 size: 16 residues. Trimming removed 3 bases from V and 6 bases from J; junction bases left unmatched: 16. Germline CDR1 is GTSNPN and CDR2 is SVGIG (reference sequence). CDR3 DNA: TGTGCCTGGAGCGGACGACAGGGAAGATTGGGCGCTGAAGCTTTCTTT. Residues: CAWSGRQGRLGAEAFF.